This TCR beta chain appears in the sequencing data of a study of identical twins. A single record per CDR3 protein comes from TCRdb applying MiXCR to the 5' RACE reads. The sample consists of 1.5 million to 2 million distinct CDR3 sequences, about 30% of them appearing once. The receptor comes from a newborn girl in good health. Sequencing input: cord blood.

Here the CDR3 reads CASRTPQGAEAFF. In DNA, the CDR3 is TGTGCCAGCAGGACCCCACAGGGAGCTGAAGCTTTCTTT. V is TRBV6-5 and J is TRBJ1-1; TRBD1 is a possible D gene (6 bases). Trimming left V 6 bases short and J 6 bases short, with 14 bases between. CDR3 length: 13 residues. The germline gives CDR1 MNHEY, CDR2 SVGAGI.